This TCR beta chain is drawn from a study of T cell changes during pregnancy in multiple sclerosis. The protocol was immunoSEQ multiplex PCR, while the TCRdb copy is restricted to in-frame clones and leaves out a portion. The sample shows tens of thousands of clones, under 90% of them seen only once. Per the germline V gene, CDR1 is LGHNA and CDR2 is YNFKEQ. The length of the CDR3 is 17 residues. Germline trimming cut 0 bases from V and 8 bases from J; bases unmatched to any gene: 15. The V call is TRBV4-2, the J call TRBJ1-2, with TRBD1 matching 7 bases. The sample here was peripheral blood, taken in the first trimester of pregnancy. The receptor comes from a female donor in good health, enrolled as a control in a pregnancy study. CDR3 region: CASSQEARGTDPVGYTF. CDR3 DNA sequence: TGTGCCAGCAGCCAAGAGGCCAGGGGGACGGACCCGGTGGGCTACACCTTC.